This passage covers 7 T cell receptor beta chains from one sample sequenced in a study of blood T cells in healthy people across ages. Combining a sample-barcoded 5' primer with a J-beta primer mix, a second PCR ran for roughly 7 to 11 cycles. TCRdb passed the 5' RACE reads through MiXCR, listing each CDR3 protein once. The sample shows fewer than 2 million distinct CDR3 sequences, about two fifths of them seen only once. Input material: blood. Receptors originate from a human donor in good health.

The table lists this clonotype with a few counts. This chain connects TRBV28 to TRBJ2-5; no definite D call. Trimming shortened V by 3 bases and J by 0 bases, and 14 bases separated the two germline ends. CDR3 length equals 16 residues. The germline V gene encodes CDR1 MDHEN and CDR2 SYDVKM. The CDR3 spells CASSFQEQQYQETQYF. The CDR3 region has the DNA TGTGCCAGCAGTTTTCAGGAACAGCAGTACCAAGAGACCCAGTACTTC.

This clonotype was counted at least ten times. The chain couples TRBV7-3 to TRBJ1-2; D unresolved. The germline V gene has CDR1 SGHTA and CDR2 FQGTGA. CDR3 length: 13 amino acids. Trimming left V 1 base short and J 5 bases short, with 8 bases between. Written as DNA, the CDR3 is TGTGCCAGCAGCTTAAATCCGGGTTATGGCTACACCTTC. Its translation is CASSLNPGYGYTF. The full variable domain, rest sourced from reference TRBV7-3 and TRBJ1-2, is GAGVSQTPSNKVTEKGKYVELRCDPISGHTALYWYRQSLGQGPEFLIYFQGTGAADDSGLPNDRFFAVRPEGSVSTLKIQRTERGDSAVYLCASSLNPGYGYTFGSGTRLTVV.

The chain has TRBV3-1 and TRBJ2-5; 10 bases match TRBD2. The CDR3 is 17 amino acids. In germline, CDR1 is LGHDT, CDR2 YNNKEL (reference sequence). Germline trimming cut 4 bases from V and 2 bases from J; bases unmatched to any gene: 10. The CDR3 loop reads CASSLNSGGYTQETQYF. The CDR3 nucleotides read TGTGCCAGCAGCCTGAATAGCGGGGGGTACACTCAAGAGACCCAGTACTTC.

This rearrangement joins TRBV4-1 to TRBJ1-2, with D possibly TRBD1 on 5 matching bases. The CDR3 extends over 16 amino acids. The V gene's germline CDR1 is MGHRA and CDR2 YSYEKL. V lost 0 bases to trimming and J lost 2 bases, with 13 bases between them. The CDR3 DNA sequence: TGCGCCAGCAGCCAAGAATGGCAGGGCTTAAACTATGGCTACACCTTC. It is translated as CASSQEWQGLNYGYTF.

Only one count was recorded for this clonotype. This chain links TRBV20-1 with TRBJ2-1; tentatively, D is TRBD2 (5 bases). The CDR3 extends over 15 amino acids. V dropped 3 bases and J dropped 2 bases, with 14 bases sitting between them. Germline V CDR1 and CDR2: DFQATT, SNEGSKA (reference sequence). Here the CDR3 reads CSASPSGFAYNEQFF. As DNA, the CDR3 is TGCAGTGCTAGCCCATCGGGGTTTGCCTACAATGAGCAGTTCTTC.

There are a few counts of this clonotype. The chain has TRBV5-1 and TRBJ1-2; D remains ambiguous. V was shortened by 2 bases and J by 4 bases, with 9 bases between the two germline ends. Germline CDR1 SGHRS, CDR2 YFSETQ. CDR3 size: 13 residues. As DNA, the CDR3 is TGCGCCAGCAGCTTCCAGGAGACCTATGGCTACACCTTC. It translates to CASSFQETYGYTF.

The V call is TRBV20-1, the J call TRBJ2-5; no reliable D call. Germline V lookup: CDR1 DFQATT, CDR2 SNEGSKA (reference sequence). Trimming left V 6 bases short and J 4 bases short, with 15 bases between. This CDR3 is 13 amino acids long. CDR3 amino acids: CSAFMGNGETQYF. CDR3 in DNA: TGCAGTGCATTCATGGGGAACGGAGAGACCCAGTACTTC.